The 10 T cell receptor beta chains below come from one sample, sequenced in a study of technical replicates of blood from a handful of donors listed by TCRdb under 2017. Receptors were amplified or captured by the immunoSEQ multiplex PCR assay. The table comes from immuneACCESS by way of TCRdb, which keeps in-frame sequences with V and J called. Part of the clones is missing from these tables; in studies checked, under half for an unresolved V gene and the rest for unknown reasons. The sample yields tens of thousands of clones; 90% to 95% were counted once. Approximately 0.25% of the sample is held by the ten biggest clonotypes. Sequenced: T cells isolated from PBMCs. The source is a human donor in good health.

The chain has TRBV6-6 and TRBJ2-7, with 7 bases fitting TRBD1. Germline V gene data show CDR1 as MNHNY and CDR2 as SVGAGI (reference sequence). The CDR3 runs to 15 residues. V shed 2 bases and J 3 bases; nucleotides not matched to a gene: 7. The CDR3 DNA follows: TGTGCCAGCAGTTACGCGCAGACAGGGTACTACGAGCAGTACTTC. Translation: CASSYAQTGYYEQYF.

The rearrangement links TRBV6-5 to TRBJ1-1, with 7 bases lining up with TRBD1. The CDR3 has 13 residues. With 6 bases clipped from V and 4 bases from J, the junction kept 5 bases outside the gene matches. Germline values: CDR1 MNHEY, CDR2 SVGAGI. In DNA form, the CDR3 reads TGTGCCAGCAGGATTACAGGGGTCACTGAAGCTTTCTTT. This codes for CASRITGVTEAFF.

The genes are TRBV28 and TRBJ2-7; D gene unclear. V lost 3 bases and J 7 bases, leaving 16 bases between the germline ends. Germline assignment: CDR1 MDHEN and CDR2 SYDVKM. The CDR3 length is 14 residues. This CDR3 is CASSFSHLRGEQYF. CDR3 DNA sequence: TGTGCCAGCAGTTTTAGCCACCTACGTGGGGAGCAGTACTTC. Using reference TRBV28 and TRBJ2-7 for the parts outside the CDR3, the full variable domain is DVKVTQSSRYLVKRTGEKVFLECVQDMDHENMFWYRQDPGLGLRLIYFSYDVKMKEKGDIPEGYSVSREKKERFSLILESASTNQTSMYLCASSFSHLRGEQYFGPGTRLTVT.

The chain recombines TRBV15 with TRBJ2-1, with 8 nucleotides matching TRBD2. CDR3 length: 16 residues. Germline values: CDR1 LNHNV, CDR2 YYDKDF (reference sequence). The trim removed 0 bases at V and 9 bases at J, leaving 10 bases unmatched. This chain's CDR3 is CATSRDGLAGSGEQFF. In DNA form, the CDR3 reads TGTGCCACCAGCAGAGATGGATTAGCGGGGTCAGGTGAGCAGTTCTTC.

CDR3 DNA sequence: TGTGCCTGGAGTAACCCAGGGGATTTGAACACTGAAGCTTTCTTT. Translation gives CAWSNPGDLNTEAFF. This chain joins TRBV30 and TRBJ1-1; perhaps TRBD1 as D (6 bases). The CDR3 has 15 residues. Germline V CDR1 and CDR2: GTSNPN, SVGIG (reference sequence). Trimming shortened V by 2 bases and J by 0 bases, and 13 bases separated the two germline ends.

The rearrangement uses TRBV7-9 and TRBJ2-7; maybe TRBD2 (5 bases). Germline V CDR1 and CDR2: SEHNR, FQNEAQ (reference sequence). The CDR3 contains 15 residues. Trimming removed 2 bases from V and 7 bases from J, with 18 bases in between. CDR3 in DNA: TGTGCCAGCAGCTTATCGAGCGGTTATTATGTAGAGCAGTACTTC. This sequence encodes CASSLSSGYYVEQYF.

The V call is TRBV5-1, the J call TRBJ2-7; 8 nucleotides align to TRBD2. The J segment lost 6 bases and the V segment lost 4 bases, leaving 3 bases of the junction unmatched. The CDR3 loop spans 12 amino acids. Germline CDR1 and CDR2: SGHRS and YFSETQ. CDR3 loop: CASSQGTSEQYF. The CDR3 coding sequence is TGCGCCAGCAGCCAAGGGACTAGCGAGCAGTACTTC.

The CDR3 sequence is CASSESDRSGGYTF. The CDR3, as DNA: TGTGCCAGCAGTGAAAGTGACAGATCAGGGGGCTACACCTTC. This chain links TRBV25-1 with TRBJ1-2; D is perhaps TRBD1 (5 bases). V was pared by 2 bases and J by 8 bases, with 15 bases between. CDR3 size: 14 residues. Germline CDR1 and CDR2: MGHDK and SYGVNS.

This clone was counted a single time. The chain combines TRBV7-8 with TRBJ1-4; perhaps TRBD1 as D (5 bases). The CDR3 has 16 residues. With 0 bases removed from V and 7 bases from J, the gap between germline ends came to 15 bases. CDR1 SGHVS and CDR2 FQNEAQ come from the germline V gene. The CDR3 reads CASSLARVPGPEKLFF. In DNA, the CDR3 is TGTGCCAGCAGCTTAGCTCGTGTTCCAGGGCCTGAAAAACTGTTTTTT.

The chain employs TRBV18 and TRBJ1-2; 11 bases line up with TRBD1. The CDR3 runs 14 residues. J lost 8 bases, V lost 2 bases, and 4 bases had no gene match. Germline values: CDR1 KGHSH, CDR2 LQKENI. CDR3 sequence (DNA): TGTGCCAGCTCACCAGGACAGGGGGCGGGAGGCTACACCTTC. Residues: CASSPGQGAGGYTF.